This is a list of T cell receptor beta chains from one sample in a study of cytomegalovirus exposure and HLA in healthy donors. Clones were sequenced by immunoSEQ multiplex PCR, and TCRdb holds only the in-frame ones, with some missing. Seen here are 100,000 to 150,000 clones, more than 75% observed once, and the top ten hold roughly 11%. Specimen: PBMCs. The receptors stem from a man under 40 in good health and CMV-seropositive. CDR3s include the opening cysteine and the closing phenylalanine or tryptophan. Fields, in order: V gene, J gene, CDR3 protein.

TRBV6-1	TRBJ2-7	CASSEYLKGAYEQYF
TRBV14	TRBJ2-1	CARLKGGGAYNEQFF
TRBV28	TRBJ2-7	CASSLILLTYEQYF
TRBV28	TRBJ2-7	CASNPLLGRGLEQYF
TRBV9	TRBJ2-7	CASSPGQGTEQYF
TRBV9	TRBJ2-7	CASSVGAGGPPYEQYF
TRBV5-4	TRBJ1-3	CASSLGRDLPPGNTIYF
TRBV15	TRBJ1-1	CATSSANIRGWLNEAFF
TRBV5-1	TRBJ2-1	CASSLEGTGGVDEQFF
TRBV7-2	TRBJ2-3	CASSPVAVTDTQYF